This TCR beta chain originates from a study of identical twins. MiXCR, run by TCRdb on the 5' RACE reads, gives a single entry per CDR3 protein. This table has approximately 600,000 distinct CDR3 sequences, more than 9% appearing once. The donor group consisted entirely of healthy Caucasians. Study-wide results and limits: Compared with unrelated sharing, twin-shared out-of-frame alpha sequences had more low-probability sequences.

This clonotype has only a few counts. The antigen remains undetermined. The CDR3 has 15 amino acids. Looked up from germline, CDR1 is DFQATT and CDR2 is SNEGSKA (reference sequence). V shed 3 bases and J shed 7 bases, with 19 bases lying between them. This sample also appeared in a second study, on yellow fever vaccine responses in identical twins.

This TCR was recovered from a woman in her late teens or twenties in good health. Specimen: PBMCs. The genes are TRBV20-1 and TRBJ2-1, with D perhaps matching TRBD2 (5 bases). The CDR3 protein is CSASQTGFGQNEQFF. The CDR3 DNA reads TGCAGTGCTAGCCAAACGGGATTCGGGCAAAATGAGCAGTTCTTC.